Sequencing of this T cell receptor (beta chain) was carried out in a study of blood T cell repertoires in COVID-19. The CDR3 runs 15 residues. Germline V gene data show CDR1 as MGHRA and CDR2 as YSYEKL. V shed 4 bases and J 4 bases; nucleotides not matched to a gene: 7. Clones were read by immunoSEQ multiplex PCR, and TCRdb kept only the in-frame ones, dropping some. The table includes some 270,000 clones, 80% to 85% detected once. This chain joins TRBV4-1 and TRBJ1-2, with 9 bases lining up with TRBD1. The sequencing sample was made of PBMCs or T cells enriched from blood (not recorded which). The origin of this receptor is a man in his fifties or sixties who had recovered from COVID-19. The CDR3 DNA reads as TGCGCCAGCAGCCGGAGGACAGGGGTTTTCTATGGCTACACCTTC. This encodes CASSRRTGVFYGYTF.